Presented here are 13 T cell receptor beta chains from one specimen sequenced in a study of OX40 agonist ivuxolimab in advanced cancers. This table comes from immunoSEQ multiplex PCR, and its TCRdb copy is limited to in-frame clones, with some not included. The sample has 72,000 or so clones, about 80% seen once. Sequencing was performed on CD4+ or CD8+ T cells sorted from blood, taken in a trial of the OX40 agonist ivuxolimab. Receptors originate from an adult with an advanced solid tumor such as melanoma, head and neck, liver or kidney cancer.

Note on this clone: The junction departs from the called germline gene at one end, perhaps through a read error. The V and J genes are TRBV7-7 and TRBJ2-5, with 12 positions matching TRBD2. The CDR3 runs to 13 residues. CDR1 and CDR2 (germline): SSHAT, FNYEAQ (reference sequence). CDR3 nucleotide sequence: TGTGCTAGCAGCTCTAGCGGGGGGGCTTCCCAGTACTTC. Protein sequence: CASSSSGGASQYF.

This chain joins TRBV29-1 and TRBJ1-2; D unclear. CDR1 is SQVTM and CDR2 is ANQGSEA in the germline V gene. This CDR3 comprises 11 residues. The V end lost 4 bases, the J end lost 7 bases, and 10 bases lay between the germline ends. The CDR3 DNA is TGCAGCGTTGGAGAAGGAACTGGCTACACCTTC. Protein sequence: CSVGEGTGYTF.

The chain carries TRBV19 and TRBJ2-1, with 7 bases identical to TRBD2. This CDR3 is built from 15 residues. Trimming cost V 6 bases and J 6 bases; bases outside gene matches: 11. Per the germline V gene, CDR1 is LNHDA and CDR2 is SQIVND (reference sequence). The CDR3 loop is CASSRLAPPANEQFF. CDR3 DNA: TGTGCCAGTAGCAGACTAGCTCCCCCAGCCAATGAGCAGTTCTTC.

The V call is TRBV5-1, the J call TRBJ2-5, with 9 bases that match TRBD1. The J call may not be correct, given that the DNA end is closer to TRBJ2-7. The CDR3 runs to 16 residues. CDR1 is SGHRS, CDR2 YFSETQ, per germline. DNA for the CDR3: TGCGCCAGCAGCTGGGCTCCCGGGACAGGGTCCTACGAGCAGTACTTC. It specifies CASSWAPGTGSYEQYF.

The V and J genes are TRBV6-5 and TRBJ1-4; the D is unclear. The CDR3 extends over 13 amino acids. Germline CDR1 MNHEY, CDR2 SVGAGI. Trimming took 6 bases from V and 6 from J, leaving 11 bases between them. CDR3 region: CASSRDLDEKLFF. CDR3 nucleotide sequence: TGTGCCAGCAGCAGAGATCTGGATGAAAAACTGTTTTTT.

By share of the sample, this clone is medium-sized. The chain combines TRBV4-1 with TRBJ1-2; no clear D gene. CDR1 MGHRA and CDR2 YSYEKL come from the germline V gene. V dropped 4 bases and J dropped 7 bases, with 10 bases sitting between them. The CDR3 contains 12 residues. The CDR3 sequence: CASSPGRGGYTF. CDR3 nucleotides: TGCGCCAGCAGCCCCGGCCGGGGTGGCTACACCTTC.

This clone was detected once. The chain has TRBV2 and TRBJ1-2; D perhaps matches TRBD1 (5 bases). This CDR3 has 15 amino acids. Germline loops: CDR1 SNHLY, CDR2 FYNNEI. Trimming took off 1 base at V and 4 bases at J, with 13 bases between the two ends. In DNA form, the CDR3 reads TGTGCCAGCAGTGAAGGATGGGGGAACAGCTATGGCTACACCTTC. Translation: CASSEGWGNSYGYTF.

The chain has TRBV2 and TRBJ1-2; D not resolved. The CDR3 is 13 amino acids. Looked up from germline, CDR1 is SNHLY and CDR2 is FYNNEI. V dropped 5 bases and J dropped 8 bases, with 15 bases sitting between them. CDR3 region: CASSPQEGSGYTF. CDR3 nucleotide sequence: TGTGCCAGCAGTCCCCAGGAGGGTAGCGGCTACACCTTC.

The chain recombines TRBV11-3 with TRBJ2-1, with 9 bases aligning to TRBD2. The CDR3 consists of 14 residues. CDR1 is SGHNT, CDR2 YENEEA, per germline. Trimming took 1 base from V and 6 from J; bases not matched to a gene: 1. CDR3 region: CASSLGGGANEQFF. CDR3 nucleotides: TGTGCCAGCAGCTTAGGCGGGGGGGCCAATGAGCAGTTCTTC.

V and J are TRBV9 and TRBJ2-1; TRBD1 aligns across 9 bases. Germline V lookup: CDR1 SGDLS, CDR2 YYNGEE. This CDR3 has 15 residues. V shed 3 bases, J shed 6 bases, and the junction held 7 bases outside the gene matches. The CDR3 here is CASSARDRAANEQFF. CDR3 sequence (DNA): TGTGCCAGCAGCGCCCGGGACAGGGCCGCCAATGAGCAGTTCTTC.

This chain uses TRBV4-2 with TRBJ2-2, with D possibly being TRBD1 (5 bases). Germline V gives CDR1 LGHNA, CDR2 YNFKEQ. Trimming left V 3 bases short and J 5 bases short, with 10 bases between. This CDR3 has 14 residues. CDR3 sequence: CASSHRQFTGELFF. The CDR3 DNA follows: TGTGCCAGCAGCCACAGACAGTTTACCGGGGAGCTGTTTTTT.

V is TRBV6-6 and J is TRBJ1-5; D is undetermined. The germline gives CDR1 MNHNY, CDR2 SVGAGI (reference sequence). This CDR3 has 13 residues. Deletions cut 2 bases from V and 1 base from J, with 3 bases between. CDR3 sequence: CASSYLSNQPQHF. As DNA, the CDR3 is TGTGCCAGCAGTTACCTGAGCAATCAGCCCCAGCATTTT.

The chain employs TRBV9 and TRBJ1-6, with 7 positions matching TRBD1. After removal of 2 bases from V and 7 bases from J, the junction contained 9 bases not matched to a gene. Germline CDR1 and CDR2: SGDLS and YYNGEE. The CDR3 extends over 16 amino acids. In DNA, the CDR3 is TGTGCCAGCAGCGTGGCACAGGGGAGAGCCAATTCACCCCTCCACTTT. Translation gives CASSVAQGRANSPLHF.